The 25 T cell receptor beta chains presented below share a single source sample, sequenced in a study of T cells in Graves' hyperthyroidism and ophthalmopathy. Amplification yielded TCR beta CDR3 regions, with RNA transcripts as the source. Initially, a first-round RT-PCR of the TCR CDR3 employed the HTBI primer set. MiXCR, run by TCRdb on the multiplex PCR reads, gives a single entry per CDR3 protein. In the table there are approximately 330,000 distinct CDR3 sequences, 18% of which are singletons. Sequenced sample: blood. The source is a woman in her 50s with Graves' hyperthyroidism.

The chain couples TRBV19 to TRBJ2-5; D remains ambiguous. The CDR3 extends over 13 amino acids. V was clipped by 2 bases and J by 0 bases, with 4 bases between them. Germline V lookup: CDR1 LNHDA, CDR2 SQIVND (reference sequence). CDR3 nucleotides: TGTGCCAGTAGTATAAGGTACCAAGAGACCCAGTACTTC. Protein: CASSIRYQETQYF.

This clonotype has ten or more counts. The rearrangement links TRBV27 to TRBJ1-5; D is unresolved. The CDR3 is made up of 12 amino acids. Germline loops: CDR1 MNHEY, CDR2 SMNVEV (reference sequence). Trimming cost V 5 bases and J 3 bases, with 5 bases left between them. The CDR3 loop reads CASSPNNQPQHF. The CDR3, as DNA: TGTGCCAGCAGTCCAAACAATCAGCCCCAGCATTTT.

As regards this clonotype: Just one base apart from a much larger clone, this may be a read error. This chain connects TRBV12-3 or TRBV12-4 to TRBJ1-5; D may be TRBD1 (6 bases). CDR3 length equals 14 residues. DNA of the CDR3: TGTGCCGGCAGTTTTACAGGGCTCAATCAGCCCCAGCATTTT. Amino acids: CAGSFTGLNQPQHF.

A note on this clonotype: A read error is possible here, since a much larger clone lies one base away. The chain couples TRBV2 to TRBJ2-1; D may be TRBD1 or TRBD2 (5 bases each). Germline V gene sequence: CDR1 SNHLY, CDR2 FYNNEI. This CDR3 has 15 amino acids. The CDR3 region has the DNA TGTGCCAGCAGAGGGGACGTGAGCTCCTACAATGAGCGGTTCTTC. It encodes CASRGDVSSYNERFF.

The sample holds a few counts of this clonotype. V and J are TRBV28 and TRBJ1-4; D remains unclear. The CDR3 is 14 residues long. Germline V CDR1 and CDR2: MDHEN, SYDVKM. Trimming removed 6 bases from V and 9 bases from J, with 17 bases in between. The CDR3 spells CASRESPGEKKLFF. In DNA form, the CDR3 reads TGTGCCAGCAGAGAAAGCCCGGGTGAAAAAAAACTGTTTTTT. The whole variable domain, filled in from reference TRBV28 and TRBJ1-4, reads DVKVTQSSRYLVKRTGEKVFLECVQDMDHENMFWYRQDPGLGLRLIYFSYDVKMKEKGDIPEGYSVSREKKERFSLILESASTNQTSMYLCASRESPGEKKLFFGSGTQLSVL.

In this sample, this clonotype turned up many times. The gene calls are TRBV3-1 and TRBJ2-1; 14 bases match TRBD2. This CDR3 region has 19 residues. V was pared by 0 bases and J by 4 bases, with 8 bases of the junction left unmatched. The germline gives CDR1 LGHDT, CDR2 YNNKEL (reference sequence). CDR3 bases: TGTGCCAGCAGCCAAGACTTGACTAGCGGGGGGGGGATTTACAATGAGCAGTTCTTC. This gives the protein CASSQDLTSGGGIYNEQFF.

This CDR3 is CASSYQGASEKLFF. The DNA for the CDR3 is TGTGCCAGCAGTTACCAAGGGGCAAGTGAAAAACTGTTTTTT. This rearrangement joins TRBV6-5 to TRBJ1-4; D is possibly TRBD1 (5 bases). Trimming removed 2 bases at V and 7 bases at J, with 11 bases between. The CDR3 length is 14 residues. The germline gives CDR1 MNHEY, CDR2 SVGAGI.

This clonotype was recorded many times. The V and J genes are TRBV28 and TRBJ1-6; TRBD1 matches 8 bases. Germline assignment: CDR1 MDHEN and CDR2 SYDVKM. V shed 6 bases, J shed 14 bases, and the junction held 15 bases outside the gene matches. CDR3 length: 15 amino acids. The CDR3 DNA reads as TGTGCCAGCAGGCGCGCCGGGACAGGTTTCTTGGCCCTCCACTTT. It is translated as CASRRAGTGFLALHF.

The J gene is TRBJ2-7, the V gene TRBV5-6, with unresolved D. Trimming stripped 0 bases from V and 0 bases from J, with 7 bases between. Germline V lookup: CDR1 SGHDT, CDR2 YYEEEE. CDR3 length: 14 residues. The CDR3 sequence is CASSLVPNSYEQYV. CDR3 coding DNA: TGTGCCAGCAGCTTGGTGCCAAACTCCTACGAGCAGTACGTC.

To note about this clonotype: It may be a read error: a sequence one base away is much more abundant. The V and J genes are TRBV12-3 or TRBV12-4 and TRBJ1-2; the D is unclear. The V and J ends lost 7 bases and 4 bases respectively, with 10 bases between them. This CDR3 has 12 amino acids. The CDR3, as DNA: TGTGCCAGCACACTCCGGGGCTATGGCTACACCTTC. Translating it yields CASTLRGYGYTF.

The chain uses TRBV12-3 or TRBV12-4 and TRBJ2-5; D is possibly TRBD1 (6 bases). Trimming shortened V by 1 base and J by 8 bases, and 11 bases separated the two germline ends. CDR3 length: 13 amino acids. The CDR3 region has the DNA TGTGCCAGCAGTTTAGTACAGGGAAAAACCCAGTACTTC. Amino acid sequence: CASSLVQGKTQYF.

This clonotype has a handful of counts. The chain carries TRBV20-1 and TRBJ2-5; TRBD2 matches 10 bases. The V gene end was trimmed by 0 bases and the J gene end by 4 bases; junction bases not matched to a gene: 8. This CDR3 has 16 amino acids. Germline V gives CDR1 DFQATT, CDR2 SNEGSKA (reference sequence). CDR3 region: CSARDQREGRGETQYF. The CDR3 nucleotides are TGCAGTGCTAGAGACCAGCGGGAGGGCCGAGGAGAGACCCAGTACTTC.

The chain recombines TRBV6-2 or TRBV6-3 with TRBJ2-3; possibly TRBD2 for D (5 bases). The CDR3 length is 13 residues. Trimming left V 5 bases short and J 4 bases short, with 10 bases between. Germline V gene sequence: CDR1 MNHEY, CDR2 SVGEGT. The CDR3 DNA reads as TGTGCCAGCAGTGCCCGGGGAGCAGATACGCAGTATTTT. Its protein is CASSARGADTQYF.

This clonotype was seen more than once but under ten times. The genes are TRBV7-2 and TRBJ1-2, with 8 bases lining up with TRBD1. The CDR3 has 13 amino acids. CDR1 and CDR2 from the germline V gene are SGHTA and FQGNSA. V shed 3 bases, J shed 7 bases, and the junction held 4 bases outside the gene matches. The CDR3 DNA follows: TGTGCCAGCAGCTTCTACAGGGGGTCTGGCTACACCTTC. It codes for CASSFYRGSGYTF.

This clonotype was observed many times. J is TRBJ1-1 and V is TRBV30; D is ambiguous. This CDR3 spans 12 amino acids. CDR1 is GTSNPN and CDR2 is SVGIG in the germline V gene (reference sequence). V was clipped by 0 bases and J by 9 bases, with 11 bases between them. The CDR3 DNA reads TGTGCCTGGAGTGTGCAGGACCAAAAAGCTTTCTTT. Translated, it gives CAWSVQDQKAFF.

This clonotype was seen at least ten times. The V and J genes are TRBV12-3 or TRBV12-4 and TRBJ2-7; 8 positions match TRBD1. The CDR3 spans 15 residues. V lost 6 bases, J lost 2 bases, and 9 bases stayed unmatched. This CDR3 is CASSSRDRPTYEQYF. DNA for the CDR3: TGTGCCAGCAGCTCAAGGGACAGGCCCACCTACGAGCAGTACTTC.

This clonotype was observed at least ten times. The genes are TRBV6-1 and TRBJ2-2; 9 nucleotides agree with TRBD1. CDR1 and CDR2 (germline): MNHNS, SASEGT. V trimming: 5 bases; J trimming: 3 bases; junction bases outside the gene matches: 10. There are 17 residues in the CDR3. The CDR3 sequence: CASSRWTGTGHTGELFF. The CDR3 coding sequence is TGTGCCAGCAGTCGCTGGACCGGGACAGGGCACACCGGGGAGCTGTTTTTT.

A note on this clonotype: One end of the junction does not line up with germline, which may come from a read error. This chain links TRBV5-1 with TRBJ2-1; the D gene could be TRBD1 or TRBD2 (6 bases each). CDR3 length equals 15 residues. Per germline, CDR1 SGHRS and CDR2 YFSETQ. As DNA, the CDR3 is TGTGCCAGCAGCCATCCCGACAGGAGGGGCAATGAGCAGTTCTTC. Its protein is CASSHPDRRGNEQFF.

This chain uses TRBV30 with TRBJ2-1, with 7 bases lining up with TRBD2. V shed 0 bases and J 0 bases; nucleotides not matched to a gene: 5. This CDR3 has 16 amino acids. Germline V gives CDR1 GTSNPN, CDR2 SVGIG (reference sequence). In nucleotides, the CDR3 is TGTGCCTGGAGTGTATCAGCGGGGACCTCCTACAATGAGCAGTTCTTC. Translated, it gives CAWSVSAGTSYNEQFF.

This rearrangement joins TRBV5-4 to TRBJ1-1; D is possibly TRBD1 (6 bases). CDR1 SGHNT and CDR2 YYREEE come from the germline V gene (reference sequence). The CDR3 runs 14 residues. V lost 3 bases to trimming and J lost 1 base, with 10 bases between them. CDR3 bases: TGTGCCAGCAGCTACGGGGGCAAGAACACTGAAGCTTTCTTT. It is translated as CASSYGGKNTEAFF.

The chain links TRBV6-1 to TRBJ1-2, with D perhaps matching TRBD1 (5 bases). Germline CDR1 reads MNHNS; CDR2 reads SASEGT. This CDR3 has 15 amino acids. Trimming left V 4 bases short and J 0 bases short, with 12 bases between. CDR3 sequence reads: CASSGSGDPNYGYTF. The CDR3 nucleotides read TGTGCCAGCAGTGGGTCCGGGGACCCTAACTATGGCTACACCTTC.

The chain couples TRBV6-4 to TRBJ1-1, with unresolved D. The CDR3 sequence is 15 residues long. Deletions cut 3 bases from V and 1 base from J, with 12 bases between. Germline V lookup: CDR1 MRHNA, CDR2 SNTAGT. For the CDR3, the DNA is TGTGCCAGCAGTGAAGAGCCAGCCCCGAACACTGAAGCTTTCTTT. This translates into CASSEEPAPNTEAFF.

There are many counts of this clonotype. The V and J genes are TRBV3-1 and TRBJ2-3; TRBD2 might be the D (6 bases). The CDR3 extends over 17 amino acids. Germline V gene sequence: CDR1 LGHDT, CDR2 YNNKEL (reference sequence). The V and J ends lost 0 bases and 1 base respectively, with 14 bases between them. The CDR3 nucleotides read TGTGCCAGCAGCCAAGAGATGGGGGGAGTCGGCACAGATACGCAGTATTTT. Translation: CASSQEMGGVGTDTQYF.

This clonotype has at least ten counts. The CDR3 DNA follows: TGTGCCAGCAGGCCCGACTTGGGTGAGCAGTTCTTC. Encoded protein: CASRPDLGEQFF. The chain is built from TRBV2 and TRBJ2-1, with D unclear. The CDR3 sequence is 12 residues long. From germline, CDR1 is SNHLY and CDR2 FYNNEI. Trimming took 6 bases from V and 9 from J, leaving 12 bases between them.

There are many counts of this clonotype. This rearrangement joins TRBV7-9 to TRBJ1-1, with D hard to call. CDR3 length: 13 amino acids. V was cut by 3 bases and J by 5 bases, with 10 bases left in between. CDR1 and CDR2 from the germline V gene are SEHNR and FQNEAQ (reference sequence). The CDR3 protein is CASSLESGTEAFF. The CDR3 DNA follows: TGTGCCAGCAGCTTGGAGTCGGGAACTGAAGCTTTCTTT.